What follows describes a single T cell receptor (beta chain). Its antigen has not been determined. The input lacks base qualities; no much larger clone sits a single base away. Libraries were constructed by the immunoSEQ multiplex PCR assay. Deep sequencing of rearranged TCR beta loci, alongside multiparametric flow cytometry, was used to profile T cell repertoires. Held by TCRdb, this immuneACCESS table contains in-frame sequences only and omits some clones. Under half of the omission traces to an unresolved V gene where checked; the cause of the rest is unknown. The sample table shows more than 70,000 clones, and around four fifths are seen once. The ten largest clonotypes hold over 1.2% of the sample. The sample comes from a study of lymphopenia after photon versus proton radiotherapy (dated 2019 in TCRdb). At the level of the whole study: The study compared the immunological effects of photon versus proton radiation therapy in patients with gastrointestinal tumors who developed high-grade lymphopenia. The study was designed to characterize how the impact on the immune system differs between the two radiation modalities. The cohort included approximately 22 patients with gastrointestinal tumors who developed lymphopenia after receiving either photon or proton therapy. Overall results and qualifications from the work: After the lymphocyte count nadir, oligoclonal expansion, especially of CD8+ Temra cells, was observed in photon-treated repertoires, and the drop in diversity was driven by this expansion. During treatment, patients who received photon therapy lost naive T cells and TCR diversity and gained effector/memory populations, whereas patients who received proton therapy remained relatively stable. The authors looked at the survival association only in patients who died, and they framed better survival with proton therapy as a possibility rather than a demonstrated result. Among patients across the cohort who died, overall survival time showed an inverse correlation with a larger post-nadir drop in TCR diversity.

Sequences were derived from peripheral blood, sampled from a patient treated with proton-based radiotherapy. This clonotype was obtained from a man in his sixties with pancreatic cancer.

CDR3 loop: CASSSSTPRDDSGTQSYEQYF. The DNA sequence is given as TGTGCCAGCAGTTCGTCGACTCCTCGTGACGATAGCGGGACACAAAGCTACGAGCAGTACTTC. The chain joins TRBV28 to TRBJ2-7, and TRBD2 matches 8 of the central bases. Taken from cysteine to phenylalanine, the CDR3 has 21 residues. CDR3 DNA is the only sequence kept; it has 63 bases, read in frame from the first base. The germline V gene specifies MDHEN as CDR1 and SYDVKM as CDR2. Germline trimming: 4 bases from V, 3 bases from J; junction bases outside gene matches: 26.